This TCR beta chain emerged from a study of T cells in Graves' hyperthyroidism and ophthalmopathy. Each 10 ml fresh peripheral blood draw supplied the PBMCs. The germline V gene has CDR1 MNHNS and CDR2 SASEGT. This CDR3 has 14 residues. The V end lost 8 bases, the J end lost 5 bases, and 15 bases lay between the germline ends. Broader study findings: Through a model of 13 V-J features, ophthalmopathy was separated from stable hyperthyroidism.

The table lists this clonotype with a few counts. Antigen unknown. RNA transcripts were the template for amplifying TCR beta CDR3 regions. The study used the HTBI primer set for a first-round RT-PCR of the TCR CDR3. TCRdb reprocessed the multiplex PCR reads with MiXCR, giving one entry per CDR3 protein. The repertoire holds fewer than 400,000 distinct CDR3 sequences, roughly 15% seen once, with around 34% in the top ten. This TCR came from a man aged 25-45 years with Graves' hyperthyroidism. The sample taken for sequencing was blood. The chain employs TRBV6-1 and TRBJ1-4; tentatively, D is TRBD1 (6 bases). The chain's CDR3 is CASSTAGENEKLFF. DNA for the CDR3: TGTGCCAGCTCGACGGCAGGGGAGAATGAAAAACTGTTTTTT.